One and the same sample provided the 15 T cell receptor beta chains below, sequenced in a study of T-cell reconstitution after alpha-beta-depleted transplantation in children. Preparation of the TCRbeta library involved a method that used unique molecular identifiers. Using its own MiXCR run on the PCR reads, TCRdb lists one record per CDR3 protein. The sample yields a few hundred thousand distinct CDR3 sequences, about 14% seen once. The sample in question was PBMCs, obtained from the stem cell graft. The receptor source for this set is a human donor who donated a stem cell graft to a child with Fanconi anemia.

The gene calls are TRBV12-3 or TRBV12-4 and TRBJ1-1; D possibly corresponds to TRBD1 (5 bases). The CDR3 sequence is 14 residues long. With 6 bases removed from V and 5 bases from J, the gap between germline ends came to 16 bases. CDR3 in DNA: TGTGCCAGCAGCCCGGGGGAATTTTCGACTGAAGCTTTCTTT. Protein: CASSPGEFSTEAFF.

In this sample, this clonotype turned up many times. The chain is built from TRBV5-1 and TRBJ2-1; 11 bases line up with TRBD2. The CDR3 totals 17 residues. V lost 1 base, J lost 7 bases, and 10 bases stayed unmatched. Germline lookup yields CDR1 SGHRS and CDR2 YFSETQ. DNA for the CDR3: TGCGCCAGCAGCTTGACTAGCGGGGGCAAAGGGGCGAATGAGCAGTTCTTC. It translates to CASSLTSGGKGANEQFF.

This clonotype was observed a few times. The chain joins TRBV9 to TRBJ2-3, with 7 bases aligning to TRBD1. V trimming: 4 bases; J trimming: 5 bases; junction bases outside the gene matches: 10. The V gene's germline CDR1 is SGDLS and CDR2 YYNGEE. This CDR3 comprises 15 residues. CDR3: CASSTRQGEGDTQYF. The DNA for the CDR3 is TGTGCCAGCAGCACCAGACAGGGAGAAGGAGATACGCAGTATTTT.

This clonotype came up a few times. The chain combines TRBV6-1 with TRBJ1-2, with a possible D match to TRBD1 (5 bases). The germline V gene encodes CDR1 MNHNS and CDR2 SASEGT. This CDR3 comprises 14 residues. The V gene lost 5 bases and the J gene lost 0 bases, with 10 bases spanning the gap. CDR3 bases: TGTGCCAGCAGTAAACAGGTTACTAACTATGGCTACACCTTC. As protein: CASSKQVTNYGYTF.

In this sample, this clonotype turned up many times. This chain joins TRBV4-2 and TRBJ1-2; 7 bases are shared with TRBD1. Germline loops: CDR1 LGHNA, CDR2 YNFKEQ. The length of the CDR3 is 16 residues. V was clipped by 0 bases and J by 1 base; unmatched bases: 5. CDR3 in DNA: TGTGCCAGCAGCCAAGACCCGGGACAGAATAACTATGGCTACACCTTC. This translates into CASSQDPGQNNYGYTF.

Turning to this clonotype: At one end the junction does not follow the germline gene, possibly because of a read error. The chain employs TRBV25-1 and TRBJ2-5; D ambiguous. The germline gives CDR1 MGHDK, CDR2 SYGVNS. This CDR3 comprises 15 residues. The CDR3 region is CASSEETVGQKTQYF. The CDR3 bases are TGTGCCAGCAGTGAGGAAACAGTAGGCCAAAAGACCCAGTACTTC.

This clonotype showed up many times. V is TRBV12-3 or TRBV12-4 and J is TRBJ1-6; perhaps TRBD1 as D (6 bases). The germline V and J ends were trimmed by 1 base and 11 bases, with 12 bases remaining between them. This CDR3 is 14 amino acids long. CDR3: CASSLDGQSTPLHF. Written as DNA, the CDR3 is TGTGCCAGCAGTTTAGACGGACAGTCGACACCCCTCCACTTT.

This clonotype came up many times. The chain couples TRBV20-1 to TRBJ1-2; 10 nucleotides agree with TRBD1. The germline gives CDR1 DFQATT, CDR2 SNEGSKA (reference sequence). CDR3 length: 13 residues. V lost 6 bases to trimming and J lost 2 bases; unmatched junction nucleotides: 3. In DNA form, the CDR3 reads TGCAGTGCCACGGGACAGGGGAACTATGGCTACACCTTC. The encoded protein is CSATGQGNYGYTF.

Only a few counts were recorded for this clonotype. The rearrangement joins TRBV9 to TRBJ2-7, with TRBD1 identical over 9 bases. The CDR3 has 11 amino acids. CDR1 is SGDLS, CDR2 YYNGEE, per germline. In nucleotides, the CDR3 is TGTGCCAGCAGCGGCCGGGACAGGGTCACGGTG. This sequence encodes CASSGRDRVTV.

This clonotype was seen at least ten times. V is TRBV20-1 and J is TRBJ2-7; 7 bases agree with TRBD1. The CDR3 sequence is 14 residues long. V was pared by 6 bases and J by 2 bases, with 10 bases of the junction left unmatched. Germline CDR1 and CDR2: DFQATT and SNEGSKA (reference sequence). The CDR3 DNA reads TGCAGTGCCCCCGACGACAGGGTGCCCTACGAGCAGTACTTC. Translation gives CSAPDDRVPYEQYF.

This clonotype was detected many times. V and J are TRBV27 and TRBJ1-1; D is ambiguous. Germline-derived CDR1 and CDR2 are MNHEY and SMNVEV (reference sequence). V was clipped by 5 bases and J by 4 bases, with 8 bases between them. The CDR3 covers 12 residues. The CDR3 DNA is TGTGCCAGCAGTCCTGGTCCCACTGAAGCTTTCTTT. Protein: CASSPGPTEAFF.

As DNA, the CDR3 is TGTGCCAGCAGTTACGACCGAGTCCGGGACGGCAACTACGAGCAGTACGTC. Translation gives CASSYDRVRDGNYEQYV. This sequence joins TRBV6-2 or TRBV6-3 and TRBJ2-7; possibly TRBD1 or TRBD2 for D (5 bases each). Trimming pared 2 bases from V and 3 bases from J, leaving 20 bases between. The CDR3 extends over 17 amino acids. Germline V gene lookup returns CDR1 MNHEY and CDR2 SVGEGT.

This clonotype was observed many times. This sequence joins TRBV9 and TRBJ1-5, with D perhaps TRBD1 (6 bases). This CDR3 is built from 13 residues. Germline values: CDR1 SGDLS, CDR2 YYNGEE. Trimming cost V 4 bases and J 6 bases, with 11 bases left between them. The CDR3, as DNA: TGTGCCAGCAGCACAGGGTCTGGTCAGCCCCAGCATTTT. This gives the protein CASSTGSGQPQHF.

This chain links TRBV5-5 with TRBJ2-7; the D is unclear. Germline CDR1 is SGHKS and CDR2 is YYEKEE (reference sequence). There are 15 residues in the CDR3. V was clipped by 0 bases and J by 7 bases, with 17 bases between them. CDR3 in DNA: TGTGCCAGCAGCTTGGCCCCCGGCGGTCTGAGGGAGCAGTACTTC. This translates into CASSLAPGGLREQYF.

This clonotype was picked up one time. The rearrangement links TRBV28 to TRBJ1-1; D is possibly TRBD1 (5 bases). The CDR3 loop spans 16 amino acids. The germline CDR1 and CDR2 sequences are MDHEN and SYDVKM. V was clipped by 6 bases and J by 1 base, with 18 bases between them. CDR3 sequence reads: CASSRVRAGTNTEAFF. DNA of the CDR3: TGTGCCAGCAGCCGAGTTCGGGCGGGGACGAACACTGAAGCTTTCTTT.